This record covers a single T cell receptor (beta chain). Its antigen is still unknown. No much larger clone exists at a distance of one base, and base qualities are not known. Systemically healthy Caucasian individuals from Russia, 39 in total and aged about 6 to 95 years, were included as donors. Ten milliliters of peripheral blood were drawn from each donor into EDTA-treated Vacutainer tubes. PBMCs were isolated by Ficoll-Paque density-gradient centrifugation, with at least 7 million obtained per sample. Trizol reagent was used to extract total RNA from PBMCs, with at least 5 micrograms per sample. For every donor, flow cytometry on a PBMC aliquot measured the percentage of naive CD45RAhigh/CD27high T cells. The data were obtained in a study of blood T cells in healthy people across ages (dated by TCRdb to about 2015). Describing the broader study: In model experiments, template switching captured about one uniquely barcoded TCR beta cDNA molecule for every two T cells. Age-related changes in TCR beta repertoire diversity were measured in the study by deep sequencing normalized with unique cDNA molecular identifiers. The donors were split into four age groups: young (average around 17 years), middle-aged (roughly 42), aged (roughly 60) and long-lived (roughly 88). To avoid experimental bias, donors of different ages were spread randomly across the sequencing lanes. The study analyzed two additional independent replicas of 1 million unique cDNA reads from the same blood draw for two donors, one aged 18 to 30 and one aged 80 or older. Summary of the overall study and its limitations: The long-lived group showed more naive CD4+ T cells, fewer expanded clones and increased TCR diversity than the aged group, suggesting age selection. The CMV infection status of donors was not known, potentially confounding age-related changes in expanded clonotypes. Observed TCR beta diversity per million T cells fell roughly linearly with age, and a significant reduction was already apparent by age about 38. Estimates of total diversity based on one million sequenced T cells were regarded as lower bounds and as underestimates. Conclusive comparison of naive and antigen-experienced compartments was prevented by the profiling of bulk unsorted PBMCs. Observed TCR beta diversity correlated strongly with the percentage of naive T cells measured by flow cytometry.

Library generation was performed with 5' RACE. The run used an Illumina HiSeq 2500. A second PCR of 7 to 11 cycles was performed with a sample-barcoded 5' primer and a J-beta primer mix. A unique molecular identifier was introduced onto each TCR beta cDNA molecule by a template-switch 5' adaptor carrying 12 random nucleotides. Each sample yielded at least 2.5 million CDR3-containing paired-end reads. First-strand cDNA synthesis was performed from all RNA using the Mint cDNA synthesis kit, with priming by a TRBC-specific oligonucleotide. All cDNA was treated with uracil-DNA glycosylase and then went through a first 18-cycle PCR with the universal primers M1SS and BC2_uni_R. For the original study's pipeline: Normalization of each sample was performed by random selection of 1 million high-quality reads, each carrying a distinct molecular identifier. Instead of being binned into consensus sequences, reads with shared molecular identifiers were discarded. MiTCR, set to a Q25 quality threshold and the strictest error-elimination algorithm, was used for CDR3 identification, clonotype clustering and error correction. A nonparametric unseen species model with Euler transformation was used to estimate lower-bound total TCR beta diversity. Clones were called with MiXCR by TCRdb after fastp trimmed the public reads at Q25, and only in-frame beta chains were retained. Rows are unified per CDR3 protein, each entry keeping the most common DNA and genes. These V and J calls are TCRdb output, not the study's own analysis. The sample table holds around 1.5 million distinct CDR3 sequences, of which around 35% were seen once. The ten largest clones capture approximately 10% of the sample.

This clonotype was obtained from a woman aged 30 to 39 in good health. Sequenced: blood.

The CDR3 reads CASSKGRESYEQYF. The DNA is as follows: TGTGCCAGCAGCAAGGGCAGGGAGTCCTACGAGCAGTACTTC. The sequence links TRBV21-1 to TRBJ2-7. TRBV21-1 is a pseudogene segment. From the cysteine through the phenylalanine, the CDR3 covers 14 amino acids. Only the CDR3 region is kept as DNA, spanning 42 bases read in frame from base 1.